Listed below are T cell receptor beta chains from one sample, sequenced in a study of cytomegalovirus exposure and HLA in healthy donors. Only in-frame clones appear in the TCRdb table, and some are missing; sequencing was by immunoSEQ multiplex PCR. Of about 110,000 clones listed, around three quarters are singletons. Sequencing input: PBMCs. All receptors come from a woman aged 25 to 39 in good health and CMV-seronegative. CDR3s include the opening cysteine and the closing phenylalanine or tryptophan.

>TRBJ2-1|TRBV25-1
CASSDEAGAYNEQFF
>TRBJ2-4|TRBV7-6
CASSLGASGKNIQYF
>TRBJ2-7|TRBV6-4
CASSDRVAGAYEQYF
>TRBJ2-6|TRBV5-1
CASSFKTGQGTSGANVLTF
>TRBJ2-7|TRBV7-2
CASSFSIARDTPYEQYF
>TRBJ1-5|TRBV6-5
CASRAGSNQPQHF
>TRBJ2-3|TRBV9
CASSVGLAGARTDTQYF
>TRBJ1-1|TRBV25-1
CASGLLAGSEAFF
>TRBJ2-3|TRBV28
CASSSLAGGVDTQYF
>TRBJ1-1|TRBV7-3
CASSPLLITEAFF
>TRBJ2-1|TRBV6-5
CASSYSTGSPEFF
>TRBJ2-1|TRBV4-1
CASSPRQGLNNEQFF
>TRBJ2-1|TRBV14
CASSQRGSGRSSYNEQFF
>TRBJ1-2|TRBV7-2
CASSLAAGVNGYTF
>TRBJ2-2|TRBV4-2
CASSPRDRNTGELFF
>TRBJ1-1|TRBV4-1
CASSQVGRGTEAFF
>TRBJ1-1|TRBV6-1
CASSEAPGGFGTEAFF
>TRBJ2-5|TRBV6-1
CASSHPGLPKETQYF
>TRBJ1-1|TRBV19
CASSKYSDSNTEAFF
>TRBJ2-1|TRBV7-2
CASRRGGISYNEQFF
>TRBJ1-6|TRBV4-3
CASSQDTLGSSYNSPLHF
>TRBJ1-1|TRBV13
CASSLNHASSTEAFF
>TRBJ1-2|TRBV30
CAWSIDGYYGYTF
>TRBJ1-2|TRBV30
CAWTTGGIGYTF
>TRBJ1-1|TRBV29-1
CSVDNYVGKNEAFF
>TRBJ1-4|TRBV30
CAWSAGTVEKLFF
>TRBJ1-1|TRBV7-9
CASSANRGTEAFF
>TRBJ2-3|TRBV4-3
CASSPIVQGTDTQYF
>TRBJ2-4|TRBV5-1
CASSLAAWEAKNIQYF
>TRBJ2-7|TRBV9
CASSVGSSSSYEQYF
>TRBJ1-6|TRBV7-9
CASSLQTGVGSPLHF
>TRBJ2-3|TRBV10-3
CAISEGGGPDTQYF
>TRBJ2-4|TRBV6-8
CASLSVLVARDSRAIQYF